Following are 14 T cell receptor beta chains from one sample sequenced in a study of cytomegalovirus exposure and HLA in healthy donors. The PCR contained 60 Vbeta and 13 Jbeta primers. The table came from immunoSEQ multiplex PCR; TCRdb's copy has only in-frame clones and leaves some out. The sample records fewer than 110,000 clones, around 69% being singletons. The sample comprised PBMCs. These receptors were collected from a man younger than 30 in good health and CMV-seronegative.

The chain uses TRBV25-1 and TRBJ2-2; tentative D call: TRBD2 (6 bases). The V end lost 0 bases, the J end lost 7 bases, and 18 bases lay between the germline ends. There are 17 residues in the CDR3. The germline CDR1 and CDR2 sequences are MGHDK and SYGVNS. The CDR3 region has the DNA TGTGCCAGCAGTGAATATGGGGGACTGGTTACCGGCGGGGAGCTGTTTTTT. Its translation is CASSEYGGLVTGGELFF.

This chain uses TRBV29-1 with TRBJ2-7; D remains unclear. The CDR3 has 11 amino acids. Germline CDR1 SQVTM, CDR2 ANQGSEA. Trimming pared 4 bases from V and 2 bases from J, leaving 6 bases between. The CDR3 here is CSVAGAYEQYF. DNA of the CDR3: TGCAGCGTTGCCGGAGCCTACGAGCAGTACTTC.

This chain links TRBV27 with TRBJ1-6; D is ambiguous. This CDR3 spans 15 amino acids. V lost 2 bases and J 7 bases, leaving 12 bases between the germline ends. Looked up from germline, CDR1 is MNHEY and CDR2 is SMNVEV (reference sequence). The CDR3, as DNA: TGTGCCAGCAGTTTAGGAGGTTGGGTAAATTCACCCCTCCACTTT. It codes for CASSLGGWVNSPLHF.

The chain joins TRBV9 to TRBJ2-5; 8 bases are shared with TRBD1. J was trimmed by 9 bases and V by 4 bases; bases with no gene match: 11. Germline V CDR1 and CDR2: SGDLS, YYNGEE. The CDR3 length is 14 residues. In DNA form, the CDR3 reads TGTGCCAGCAGCTCCCGGACAGGGCTCTCGGCCCAGTACTTC. Translation gives CASSSRTGLSAQYF. The whole variable domain, filled in from reference TRBV9 and TRBJ2-5, reads DSGVTQTPKHLITATGQRVTLRCSPRSGDLSVYWYQQSLDQGLQFLIQYYNGEERAKGNILERFSAQQFPDLHSELNLSSLELGDSALYFCASSSRTGLSAQYFGPGTRLLVL.

This clone was counted between two and nine times. This chain connects TRBV9 to TRBJ2-4; TRBD2 matches 7 bases. V lost 3 bases and J lost 4; bases outside the gene matches: 10. The germline gives CDR1 SGDLS, CDR2 YYNGEE. The CDR3 has 16 amino acids. The CDR3 sequence: CASSAGLVDGKNIQYF. The CDR3 DNA is TGTGCCAGCAGCGCAGGACTAGTGGATGGGAAAAACATTCAGTACTTC.

This chain joins TRBV6-1 and TRBJ2-5; 10 bases are shared with TRBD1. This CDR3 is built from 15 residues. The germline V gene has CDR1 MNHNS and CDR2 SASEGT. V was pared by 7 bases and J by 2 bases, with 7 bases of the junction left unmatched. The CDR3 DNA reads as TGTGCCAGCATGGTTGGGGACAGGGGACAAGAGACCCAGTACTTC. This gives the protein CASMVGDRGQETQYF.

This chain connects TRBV5-6 to TRBJ2-7, with 9 positions matching TRBD2. Germline CDR1 reads SGHDT; CDR2 reads YYEEEE. The ends lost 0 bases at V and 0 bases at J; junction bases unmatched: 7. The CDR3 spans 17 residues. CDR3 coding DNA: TGTGCCAGCAGCTTGGGTAGCGGGAGTGGGAGCTCCTACGAGCAGTACTTC. Protein sequence: CASSLGSGSGSSYEQYF. Using reference TRBV5-6 and TRBJ2-7 for the parts outside the CDR3, the full variable domain is DAGVTQSPTHLIKTRGQQVTLRCSPKSGHDTVSWYQQALGQGPQFIFQYYEEEERQRGNFPDRFSGHQFPNYSSELNVNALLLGDSALYLCASSLGSGSGSSYEQYFGPGTRLTVT.

The rearrangement joins TRBV15 to TRBJ1-4; D uncertain. Trimming cost V 3 bases and J 0 bases, with 14 bases left between them. This CDR3 spans 17 amino acids. Germline lookup yields CDR1 LNHNV and CDR2 YYDKDF (reference sequence). CDR3 sequence (DNA): TGTGCCACCAGCAGGGGTGAGGGCCAGCCAACTAATGAAAAACTGTTTTTT. Encoded protein: CATSRGEGQPTNEKLFF.

The chain has TRBV6-1 and TRBJ1-2, with a weak D call TRBD1 (6 bases). The CDR3 sequence is 15 residues long. Germline CDR1 reads MNHNS; CDR2 reads SASEGT. Trimming removed 5 bases from V and 0 bases from J, with 13 bases in between. CDR3: CASSFWGPPNYGYTF. For the CDR3, the DNA is TGTGCCAGCAGTTTTTGGGGGCCACCTAACTATGGCTACACCTTC.

The J gene is TRBJ2-7, the V gene TRBV19; TRBD1 is a possible D gene (5 bases). CDR3 length: 12 amino acids. Trimming stripped 4 bases from V and 5 bases from J, with 9 bases between. Germline CDR1 is LNHDA and CDR2 is SQIVND (reference sequence). The DNA of the CDR3 is TGTGCCAGTAGTACAGGGCGCGACGAGCAGTACTTC. Translation gives CASSTGRDEQYF.

V usage is TRBV28 and J usage is TRBJ2-5; D is perhaps TRBD1 (5 bases). The J call may be mistaken, given a closer DNA end match to TRBJ2-7. This CDR3 is 14 amino acids long. Germline-derived CDR1 and CDR2 are MDHEN and SYDVKM. The CDR3 protein is CASSLRTTTYEQYF. CDR3 bases: TGTGCCAGCAGTCTTAGGACAACGACCTACGAGCAGTACTTC.

This clone was seen once. This sample includes further DNA sequences coding for the same CDR3. The genes are TRBV18 and TRBJ1-5; possibly TRBD1 for D (6 bases). The CDR3 extends over 14 amino acids. Germline CDR1 is KGHSH and CDR2 is LQKENI. With 6 bases removed from V and 4 bases from J, the gap between germline ends came to 13 bases. CDR3 region: CASSPTGGNQPQHF. CDR3 DNA sequence: TGTGCCAGCTCCCCGACAGGAGGAAATCAGCCCCAGCATTTT.

CDR3 sequence: CSVQGIKNYGYTF. CDR3 DNA sequence: TGCAGCGTCCAGGGAATAAAGAACTATGGCTACACCTTC. The gene calls are TRBV29-1 and TRBJ1-2, with a weak D call TRBD1 (5 bases). V gave up 6 bases and J gave up 2 bases, with 13 bases separating them. The CDR3 contains 13 residues. Germline lookup yields CDR1 SQVTM and CDR2 ANQGSEA.

The chain employs TRBV5-1 and TRBJ1-5, with D uncertain. Germline loops: CDR1 SGHRS, CDR2 YFSETQ. V was clipped by 0 bases and J by 0 bases, with 4 bases between them. The CDR3 runs to 14 residues. In DNA, the CDR3 is TGCGCCAGCAGCTTGGACAGTAGCAATCAGCCCCAGCATTTT. Its protein product is CASSLDSSNQPQHF.